Each of the 29 T cell receptor beta chains below was sequenced from the same sample in a study of T cells in Graves' hyperthyroidism and ophthalmopathy. From RNA transcripts, TCR beta CDR3 regions were amplified. The HTBI primer set was used in a first-round RT-PCR of the TCR CDR3. TCRdb reanalysed the multiplex PCR reads using MiXCR and keeps one entry per CDR3 protein. The repertoire holds 650,000 to 850,000 distinct CDR3 sequences, with approximately 19% as singletons. The sample consisted of blood. The origin of the receptors is a woman aged 45-59 years with Graves' hyperthyroidism that later progressed to Graves' ophthalmopathy.

This rearrangement joins TRBV6-2 or TRBV6-3 to TRBJ2-7; 9 positions match TRBD2. After removal of 6 bases from V and 3 bases from J, the junction contained 9 bases not matched to a gene. The CDR3 is made up of 15 amino acids. The germline CDR1 and CDR2 sequences are MNHEY and SVGEGT. The chain's CDR3 is CASSQASGGYYEQYF. CDR3 bases: TGTGCCAGCAGCCAAGCCAGCGGGGGGTACTACGAGCAGTACTTC.

V and J are TRBV7-9 and TRBJ2-6; 9 positions agree with TRBD1. The junction had 8 bases not matched to a gene; V was cut back by 5 bases and J by 0 bases. The CDR3 is 18 amino acids. The V gene's germline CDR1 is SEHNR and CDR2 FQNEAQ (reference sequence). In nucleotides, the CDR3 is TGTGCCAGCAGCGATACAGGGGGCTCCGGCTCTGGGGCCAACGTCCTGACTTTC. Translation gives CASSDTGGSGSGANVLTF.

This clonotype was observed a few times. The DNA of the CDR3 is TGTGCCAGCTCACCGGCCGGACAGTTCTCTGGAAACACCATATATTTT. Translated, it gives CASSPAGQFSGNTIYF. This sequence joins TRBV18 and TRBJ1-3, with TRBD1 as a possible D gene (6 bases). The CDR3 runs to 16 residues. The germline CDR1 and CDR2 sequences are KGHSH and LQKENI. The V end lost 3 bases, the J end lost 0 bases, and 12 bases lay between the germline ends.

The chain carries TRBV20-1 and TRBJ1-2; D may be TRBD1 (6 bases). Trimming took 6 bases from V and 4 from J, leaving 21 bases between them. Germline V lookup: CDR1 DFQATT, CDR2 SNEGSKA (reference sequence). The CDR3 loop spans 15 amino acids. This CDR3 is CSAPGGADNLYGYTF. The DNA of the CDR3 is TGCAGTGCCCCGGGGGGGGCAGATAATCTCTATGGCTACACCTTC.

This clonotype was picked up many times. This chain connects TRBV20-1 to TRBJ1-1, with D unclear. Trimming took off 4 bases at V and 4 bases at J, with 7 bases between the two ends. This CDR3 comprises 11 residues. Germline V gene sequence: CDR1 DFQATT, CDR2 SNEGSKA (reference sequence). The CDR3 nucleotides read TGCAGTGCTACCTTGGGCACTGAAGCTTTCTTT. It translates to CSATLGTEAFF.

This clonotype was observed at least ten times. The V gene is TRBV18, the J gene TRBJ2-3, with 10 bases identical to TRBD1. This CDR3 comprises 15 residues. V was pared by 4 bases and J by 0 bases, with 1 base of the junction left unmatched. Germline CDR1 KGHSH, CDR2 LQKENI. DNA for the CDR3: TGTGCCAGCTCACGACAGGGGGCGAGCACAGATACGCAGTATTTT. Protein: CASSRQGASTDTQYF.

This clonotype was counted at least ten times. The J gene is TRBJ2-7, the V gene TRBV5-8; 12 bases fit TRBD2. V was pared by 2 bases and J by 5 bases, with 8 bases of the junction left unmatched. CDR1 is SGHTS and CDR2 is YDEGEE in the germline V gene. The CDR3 consists of 16 residues. The CDR3: CASSFYRTSGDHEQYF. The CDR3 DNA reads TGTGCCAGCAGCTTTTACCGGACTAGCGGGGATCACGAGCAGTACTTC.

This clonotype was observed many times. The rearrangement joins TRBV3-1 to TRBJ2-5; 7 bases fit TRBD2. From germline, CDR1 is LGHDT and CDR2 YNNKEL (reference sequence). The CDR3 sequence is 13 residues long. Trimming at V came to 2 bases and at J to 3 bases, leaving 0 bases not matched to a gene. In DNA form, the CDR3 reads TGTGCCAGCAGCCAACTAGCGGAAGAGACCCAGTACTTC. Amino acids: CASSQLAEETQYF.

This clonotype was seen a few times. V and J are TRBV7-2 and TRBJ2-3; tentatively, D is TRBD2 (5 bases). This CDR3 has 14 amino acids. In germline, CDR1 is SGHTA, CDR2 FQGNSA. The ends were cut back, 1 base at V and 2 bases at J, with 7 bases in the middle. CDR3: CASSLDGNTDTQYF. Here the CDR3 DNA reads TGTGCCAGCAGCTTAGACGGGAACACAGATACGCAGTATTTT.

Ten or more counts support this clonotype. The V and J genes are TRBV6-1 and TRBJ1-2, with TRBD1 identical over 8 bases. The CDR3 totals 15 residues. Germline trimming cut 6 bases from V and 8 bases from J; bases unmatched to any gene: 14. Germline V gives CDR1 MNHNS, CDR2 SASEGT. The CDR3 sequence is CASRPGQGMGDGYTF. The CDR3 DNA sequence: TGTGCCAGCAGACCCGGACAGGGAATGGGGGACGGCTACACCTTC.

This clonotype has ten or more counts. The chain joins TRBV3-1 to TRBJ1-5, with a tentative D call TRBD1 (6 bases). The CDR3 is 16 amino acids. The germline CDR1 and CDR2 sequences are LGHDT and YNNKEL (reference sequence). V was pared by 5 bases and J by 3 bases, with 17 bases between. CDR3 DNA: TGTGCCAGCAGCTTCGGGACCCAGGGGAACAATCAGCCCCAGCATTTT. Residues: CASSFGTQGNNQPQHF.

The chain links TRBV28 to TRBJ1-2; D is undetermined. CDR1 and CDR2 (germline): MDHEN, SYDVKM. V was cut by 5 bases and J by 13 bases, with 20 bases left in between. The CDR3 has 13 amino acids. Here the CDR3 reads CASSRIHPSFGTF. CDR3 DNA: TGTGCCAGCAGTCGGATCCACCCCTCGTTTGGCACCTTC.

This clonotype was observed at least ten times. The CDR3 nucleotides read TGTGCCAGCAGCTTAGGTTTCGGACAGGGGCGGGACGAGCAGTACTTC. Amino acid sequence: CASSLGFGQGRDEQYF. The chain employs TRBV11-3 and TRBJ2-7, with 9 bases lining up with TRBD1. The CDR3 is made up of 16 amino acids. V dropped 1 base and J dropped 5; count of bases not matched to a gene: 9. In germline, CDR1 is SGHNT, CDR2 YENEEA.

J is TRBJ1-2 and V is TRBV27; D unresolved. This CDR3 comprises 16 residues. Trimming cost V 5 bases and J 3 bases, with 19 bases left between them. From germline, CDR1 is MNHEY and CDR2 SMNVEV (reference sequence). The CDR3 protein is CASSKSTGNLDYGYTF. In DNA, the CDR3 is TGTGCCAGCAGTAAAAGCACCGGGAACCTAGACTATGGCTACACCTTC.

The chain employs TRBV7-6 and TRBJ1-2, with D perhaps matching TRBD1 (5 bases). V lost 5 bases and J lost 5, with 18 bases in between. This CDR3 comprises 15 residues. Germline CDR1 SGHVS, CDR2 FNYEAQ. The CDR3 nucleotides read TGTGCCAGCAGCGACACTCCAACCCGGGGGTATGGCTACACCTTC. Its protein product is CASSDTPTRGYGYTF.

This clonotype was seen only a few times. The rearrangement uses TRBV6-2 or TRBV6-3 and TRBJ2-3, with 9 bases that match TRBD1. CDR3 size: 14 residues. Germline lookup yields CDR1 MNHEY and CDR2 SVGEGT. V shed 8 bases and J 0 bases; nucleotides not matched to a gene: 3. The CDR3 region is CASDRGWSTDTQYF. CDR3 DNA sequence: TGTGCCAGCGACAGGGGGTGGAGCACAGATACGCAGTATTTT.

This clonotype was observed at least ten times. This sequence joins TRBV20-1 and TRBJ1-2; TRBD1 matches at 7 bases. Germline loops: CDR1 DFQATT, CDR2 SNEGSKA (reference sequence). The CDR3 is 15 residues long. Trimming removed 0 bases from V and 8 bases from J; junction bases left unmatched: 12. CDR3 DNA sequence: TGCAGTGCTAGAGATCGGTACAGGGGAATGGAAGGCTACACCTTC. Residues: CSARDRYRGMEGYTF.

V and J are TRBV11-3 and TRBJ2-1; 11 nucleotides line up with TRBD1. The V and J ends lost 5 bases and 1 base, in that order; junction bases with no gene match: 4. The CDR3 is 16 residues long. Germline V gives CDR1 SGHNT, CDR2 YENEEA. The CDR3 region is CASSKGQGVSYNEQFF. DNA of the CDR3: TGTGCCAGCAGCAAGGGACAGGGGGTTTCCTACAATGAGCAGTTCTTC.

The chain couples TRBV7-2 to TRBJ2-3; 7 nucleotides match TRBD2. The germline CDR1 and CDR2 sequences are SGHTA and FQGNSA. This CDR3 has 17 residues. The V and J ends lost 2 bases and 7 bases, in that order; junction bases with no gene match: 15. For the CDR3, the DNA is TGTGCCAGCAGCTTATTCCGGATCGACGGGGGGAGGAATACGCAGTATTTT. Its protein product is CASSLFRIDGGRNTQYF.

J is TRBJ1-6 and V is TRBV6-4; maybe TRBD1 (6 bases). This CDR3 comprises 14 residues. Trimming cost V 6 bases and J 10 bases, with 16 bases left between them. CDR1 MRHNA and CDR2 SNTAGT come from the germline V gene. The CDR3 sequence is CASSAQGFESPLHF. In nucleotides, the CDR3 is TGTGCCAGCAGCGCACAGGGTTTTGAGTCACCCCTCCACTTT.

This clonotype was recorded at least ten times. The chain uses TRBV7-8 and TRBJ1-3, with 7 bases that match TRBD1. Looked up from germline, CDR1 is SGHVS and CDR2 is FQNEAQ. The CDR3 sequence is 15 residues long. With V trimmed by 4 bases and J by 2 bases, 5 bases remained unmatched. The CDR3 coding sequence is TGTGCCAGCAGCTCACAGGGGTTAGCTGGAAACACCATATATTTT. Its protein product is CASSSQGLAGNTIYF. Full variable domain (missing parts from reference TRBV7-8 and TRBJ1-3): GAGVSQSPRYKVAKRGQDVALRCDPISGHVSLFWYQQALGQGPEFLTYFQNEAQLDKSGLPSDRFFAERPEGSVSTLKIQRTQQEDSAVYLCASSSQGLAGNTIYFGEGSWLTVV.

The V and J genes are TRBV18 and TRBJ1-1, with 8 bases lining up with TRBD1. V lost 4 bases, J lost 4 bases, and 5 bases stayed unmatched. Germline V lookup: CDR1 KGHSH, CDR2 LQKENI. This CDR3 comprises 14 residues. The DNA for the CDR3 is TGTGCCAGCTCACGGGCAGGGGGCCCCACTGAAGCTTTCTTT. Translating it yields CASSRAGGPTEAFF.

Here the CDR3 DNA reads TGTGCCAGCAGCTACCGGACACGTGAAGCTTTCTTT. Its protein is CASSYRTREAFF. The gene calls are TRBV5-6 and TRBJ1-1; tentative D call: TRBD1 (5 bases). The CDR3 extends over 12 amino acids. The germline V gene has CDR1 SGHDT and CDR2 YYEEEE. Trimming took 3 bases from V and 7 from J, leaving 10 bases between them.

This clonotype was picked up many times. The chain combines TRBV2 with TRBJ2-2, with unresolved D. V was clipped by 6 bases and J by 3 bases, with 11 bases between them. From germline, CDR1 is SNHLY and CDR2 FYNNEI. The CDR3 is 14 amino acids. CDR3 residues: CASRKDRDTGELFF. The CDR3, as DNA: TGTGCCAGCAGAAAGGACCGGGACACCGGGGAGCTGTTTTTT.

The rearrangement links TRBV5-1 to TRBJ1-2; the D gene is possibly TRBD1 (5 bases). V shed 0 bases and J shed 6 bases, with 15 bases lying between them. The CDR3 extends over 15 amino acids. CDR1 and CDR2 from the germline V gene are SGHRS and YFSETQ. The CDR3 coding sequence is TGCGCCAGCAGCTTGGAGATGGGACTTCGAGATGGCTACACCTTC. This gives the protein CASSLEMGLRDGYTF.

This clonotype was detected ten times or more. The V and J genes are TRBV5-1 and TRBJ2-3, with a tentative D call TRBD2 (6 bases). CDR3 length equals 17 residues. The germline gives CDR1 SGHRS, CDR2 YFSETQ. V was trimmed by 0 bases and J by 5 bases, leaving 19 bases between them. The DNA of the CDR3 is TGCGCCAGCAGCTTGGATACCGCGGGGAGGCCTCGAGATACGCAGTATTTT. Its translation: CASSLDTAGRPRDTQYF. The full variable domain, rest sourced from reference TRBV5-1 and TRBJ2-3, is KAGVTQTPRYLIKTRGQQVTLSCSPISGHRSVSWYQQTPGQGLQFLFEYFSETQRNKGNFPGRFSGRQFSNSRSEMNVSTLELGDSALYLCASSLDTAGRPRDTQYFGPGTRLTVL.

This clonotype was seen many times. V usage is TRBV30 and J usage is TRBJ1-3; D is uncertain. Germline V gives CDR1 GTSNPN, CDR2 SVGIG (reference sequence). CDR3 size: 15 residues. The V end lost 0 bases, the J end lost 0 bases, and 9 bases lay between the germline ends. The CDR3 reads CAWSVQILSGNTIYF. In DNA form, the CDR3 reads TGTGCCTGGAGTGTACAGATCCTCTCTGGAAACACCATATATTTT.

This CDR3 reads CASSINDRGGTEAFF. The CDR3 coding sequence is TGTGCCAGCAGCATCAATGACAGGGGTGGCACTGAAGCTTTCTTT. V usage is TRBV7-6 and J usage is TRBJ1-1; TRBD1 matches at 8 bases. The CDR3 runs to 15 residues. After removal of 5 bases from V and 4 bases from J, the junction contained 9 bases not matched to a gene. Germline CDR1 is SGHVS and CDR2 is FNYEAQ.

This clonotype was seen at least ten times. The gene calls are TRBV2 and TRBJ1-5; TRBD1 matches at 8 bases. V was pared by 6 bases and J by 10 bases, with 8 bases of the junction left unmatched. Germline V gives CDR1 SNHLY, CDR2 FYNNEI. This CDR3 is built from 13 residues. The CDR3: CASRTGVTGPQHF. CDR3 sequence (DNA): TGTGCCAGCAGGACAGGGGTGACGGGCCCCCAGCATTTT.